This T cell receptor beta chain derives from a study of T cells after posttransplantation cyclophosphamide. Study results and caveats: Tissue-infiltrating T cells from skin or gut overlapped little with blood T cells. TRB clonality was highly associated with recipient CMV seropositivity and reactivation. Donor CD8+ memory clones often dominated recipient blood repertoires at later times.

Assay: immunoSEQ multiplex PCR; the TCRdb copy retains only in-frame clones and omits some. Captured here are around 12,000 clones, none seen once; the top ten comprise around 28%. From germline, CDR1 is MNHEY and CDR2 SMNVEV (reference sequence). V dropped 3 bases and J dropped 2 bases, with 11 bases sitting between them. CDR3 length: 15 residues. Busulfan-fludarabine conditioning, marrow transplant, and cyclophosphamide on days +3 and +4 were administered. This clone was picked up many times. Its antigen is not known. The sequence was collected from a female patient aged 35 to 55 who received an allogeneic stem cell transplant from a related donor, was CMV-positive, and had acute GVHD only. Some T cells may possibly be graft donor cells. The chain is built from TRBV27 and TRBJ2-1, with a tentative D call TRBD2 (6 bases). The sequencing used PBMCs, collected after allogeneic stem cell transplant with posttransplant cyclophosphamide. As DNA, the CDR3 is TGTGCCAGCAGTTTTAGCGGCCTTACCTACAATGAGCAGTTCTTC. This sequence encodes CASSFSGLTYNEQFF.